This T cell receptor beta chain is drawn from a study of CD8 T cells in Susac syndrome. The CDR3 has 17 amino acids. The germline V and J ends were trimmed by 4 bases and 3 bases, with 19 bases remaining between them. The germline gives CDR1 MNHNS, CDR2 SASEGT. An input of roughly 0.5 to 1 ug of RNA was subjected to reverse transcription using random hexamers. The amplification used immunoSEQ multiplex PCR on TCR beta CDR3; it spanned 54 Vbeta and 13 Jbeta. One entry per CDR3 protein results from TCRdb running MiXCR on the immunoSEQ multiplex PCR reads. The repertoire has under 95,000 distinct CDR3 sequences, over 90% of them found once; the top ten carry 0.46%. Study findings and constraints: About 5 Susac-specific public clones appeared in CD8+ TEMRA repertoires, and some 16 in total CD8+ repertoires.

Concerning this clonotype itself: Its antigen remains unknown.

The rearrangement links TRBV6-1 to TRBJ2-1, with D possibly being TRBD2 (5 bases). The clonotype comes from a human donor with Susac syndrome. Sequencing was done on a sample of CD8+ T cells from PBMCs. The CDR3 DNA follows: TGTGCCAGCAGTGGAGCGGTCAACAGCCCCTTCTACAATGAGCAGTTCTTC. Protein: CASSGAVNSPFYNEQFF.